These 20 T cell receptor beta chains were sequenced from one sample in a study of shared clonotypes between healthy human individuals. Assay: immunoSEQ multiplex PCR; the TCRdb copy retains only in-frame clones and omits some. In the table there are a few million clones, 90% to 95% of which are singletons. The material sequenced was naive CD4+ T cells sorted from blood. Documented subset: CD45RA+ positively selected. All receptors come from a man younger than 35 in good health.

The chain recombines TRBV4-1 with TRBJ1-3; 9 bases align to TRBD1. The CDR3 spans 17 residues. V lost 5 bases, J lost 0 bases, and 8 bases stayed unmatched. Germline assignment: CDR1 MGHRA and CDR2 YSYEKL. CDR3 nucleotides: TGCGCCAGCAGCAGCCGGGACAGGGCTCTCTCTGGAAACACCATATATTTT. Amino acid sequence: CASSSRDRALSGNTIYF.

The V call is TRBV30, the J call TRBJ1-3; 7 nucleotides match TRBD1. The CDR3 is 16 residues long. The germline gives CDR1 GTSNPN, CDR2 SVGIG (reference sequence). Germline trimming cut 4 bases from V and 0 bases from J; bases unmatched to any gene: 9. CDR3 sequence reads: CAWKNRDRTSGNTIYF. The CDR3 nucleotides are TGTGCCTGGAAAAACCGGGACAGAACCTCTGGAAACACCATATATTTT. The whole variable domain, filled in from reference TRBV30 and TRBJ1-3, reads SQTIHQWPATLVQPVGSPLSLECTVEGTSNPNLYWYRQAAGRGLQLLFYSVGIGQISSEVPQNLSASRPQDRQFILSSKKLLLSDSGFYLCAWKNRDRTSGNTIYFGEGSWLTVV.

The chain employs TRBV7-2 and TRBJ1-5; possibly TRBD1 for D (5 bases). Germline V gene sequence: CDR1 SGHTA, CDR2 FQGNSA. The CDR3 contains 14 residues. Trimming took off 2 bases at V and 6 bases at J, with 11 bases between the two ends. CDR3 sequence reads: CASSLPSDSQPQHF. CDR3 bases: TGTGCCAGCAGCTTACCCTCAGACAGTCAGCCCCAGCATTTT.

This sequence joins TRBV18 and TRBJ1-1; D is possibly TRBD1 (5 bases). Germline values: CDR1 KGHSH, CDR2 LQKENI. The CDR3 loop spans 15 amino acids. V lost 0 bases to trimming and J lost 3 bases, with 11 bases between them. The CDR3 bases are TGTGCCAGCTCACCACCAGGTTTAGGGGACACTGAAGCTTTCTTT. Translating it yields CASSPPGLGDTEAFF.

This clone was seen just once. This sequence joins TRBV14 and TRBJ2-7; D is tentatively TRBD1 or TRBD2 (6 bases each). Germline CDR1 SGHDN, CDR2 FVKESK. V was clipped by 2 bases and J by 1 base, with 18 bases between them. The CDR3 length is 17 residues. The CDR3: CASSQIGGQPQSYEQYF. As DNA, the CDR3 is TGTGCCAGCAGCCAAATCGGGGGCCAGCCTCAATCCTACGAGCAGTACTTC.

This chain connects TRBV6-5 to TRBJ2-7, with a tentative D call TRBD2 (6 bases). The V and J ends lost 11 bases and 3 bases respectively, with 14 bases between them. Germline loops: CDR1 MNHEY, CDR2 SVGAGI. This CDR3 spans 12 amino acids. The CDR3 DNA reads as TGTGCCTCCTGGGGTAGCGGCTACGAGCAGTACTTC. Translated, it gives CASWGSGYEQYF.

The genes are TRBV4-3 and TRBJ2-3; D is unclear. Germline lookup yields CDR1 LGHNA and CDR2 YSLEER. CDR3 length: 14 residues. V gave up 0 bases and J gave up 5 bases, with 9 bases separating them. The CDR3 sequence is CASSQERLRDTQYF. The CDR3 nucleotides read TGCGCCAGCAGCCAAGAACGGTTGAGAGATACGCAGTATTTT.

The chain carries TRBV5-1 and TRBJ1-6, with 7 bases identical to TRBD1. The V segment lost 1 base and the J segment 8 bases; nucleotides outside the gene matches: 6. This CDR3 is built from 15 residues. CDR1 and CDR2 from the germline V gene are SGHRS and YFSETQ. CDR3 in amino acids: CASSLNRGGHSPLHF. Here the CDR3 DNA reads TGCGCCAGCAGCTTGAACAGGGGTGGTCATTCACCCCTCCACTTT.

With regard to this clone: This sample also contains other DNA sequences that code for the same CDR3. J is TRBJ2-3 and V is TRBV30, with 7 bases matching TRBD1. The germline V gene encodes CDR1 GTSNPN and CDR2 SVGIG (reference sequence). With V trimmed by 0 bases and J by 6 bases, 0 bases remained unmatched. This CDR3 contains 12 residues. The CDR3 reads CAWSVQGDTQYF. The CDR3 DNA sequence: TGTGCCTGGAGTGTACAGGGGGATACGCAGTATTTT.

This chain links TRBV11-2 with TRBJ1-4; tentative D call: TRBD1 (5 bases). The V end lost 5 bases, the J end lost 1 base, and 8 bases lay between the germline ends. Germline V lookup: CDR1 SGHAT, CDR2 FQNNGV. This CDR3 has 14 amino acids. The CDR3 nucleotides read TGTGCCAGCAGCCCGAGGGGAACTAATGAAAAACTGTTTTTT. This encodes CASSPRGTNEKLFF.

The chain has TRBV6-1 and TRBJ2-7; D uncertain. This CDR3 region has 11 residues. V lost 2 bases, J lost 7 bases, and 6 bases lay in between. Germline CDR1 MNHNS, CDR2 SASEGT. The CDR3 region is CASSEWREQYF. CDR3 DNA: TGTGCCAGCAGTGAATGGAGAGAGCAGTACTTC.

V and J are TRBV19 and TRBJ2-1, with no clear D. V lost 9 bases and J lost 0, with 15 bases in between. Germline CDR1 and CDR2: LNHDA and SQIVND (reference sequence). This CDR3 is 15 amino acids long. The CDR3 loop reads CASSQGKGSYNEQFF. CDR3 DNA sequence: TGTGCCAGCAGCCAAGGAAAGGGCTCCTACAATGAGCAGTTCTTC.

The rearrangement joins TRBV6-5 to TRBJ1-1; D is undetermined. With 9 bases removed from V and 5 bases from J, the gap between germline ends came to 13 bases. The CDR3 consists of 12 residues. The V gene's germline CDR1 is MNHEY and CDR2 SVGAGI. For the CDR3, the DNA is TGTGCCAGTCAGGAGGCGGGGACTGAAGCTTTCTTT. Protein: CASQEAGTEAFF.

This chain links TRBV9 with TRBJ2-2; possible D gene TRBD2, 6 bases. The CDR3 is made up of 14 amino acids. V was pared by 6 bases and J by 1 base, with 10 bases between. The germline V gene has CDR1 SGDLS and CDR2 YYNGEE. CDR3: CASTPSVNTGELFF. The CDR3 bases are TGTGCCAGCACCCCTAGCGTGAACACCGGGGAGCTGTTTTTT.

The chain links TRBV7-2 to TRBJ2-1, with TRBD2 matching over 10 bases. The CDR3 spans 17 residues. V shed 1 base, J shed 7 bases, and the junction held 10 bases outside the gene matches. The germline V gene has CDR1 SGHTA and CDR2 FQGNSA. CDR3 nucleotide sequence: TGTGCCAGCAGCTTAGTTCGCCTAGCGGGAGTCTTGAATGAGCAGTTCTTC. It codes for CASSLVRLAGVLNEQFF.

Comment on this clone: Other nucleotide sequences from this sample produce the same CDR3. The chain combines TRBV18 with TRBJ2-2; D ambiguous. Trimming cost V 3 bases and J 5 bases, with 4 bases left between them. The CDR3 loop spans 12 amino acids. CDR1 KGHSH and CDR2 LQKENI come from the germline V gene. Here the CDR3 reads CASSPSTGELFF. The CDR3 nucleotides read TGTGCCAGCTCACCTTCTACCGGGGAGCTGTTTTTT.

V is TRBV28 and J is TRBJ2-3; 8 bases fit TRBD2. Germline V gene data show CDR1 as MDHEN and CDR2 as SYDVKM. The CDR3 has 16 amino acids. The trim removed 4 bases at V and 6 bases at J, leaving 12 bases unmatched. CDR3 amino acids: CASSWGFGTRRDTQYF. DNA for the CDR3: TGTGCCAGCAGTTGGGGGTTTGGGACTAGACGGGATACGCAGTATTTT.

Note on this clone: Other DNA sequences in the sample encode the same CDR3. The CDR3, as DNA: TGTGCCAGCAGTGAAGGGCAGGGGGGCACAGATACGCAGTATTTT. It yields the protein CASSEGQGGTDTQYF. The genes are TRBV2 and TRBJ2-3; TRBD1 matches 7 bases. The trim removed 1 base at V and 1 base at J, leaving 2 bases unmatched. The length of the CDR3 is 15 residues. Germline CDR1 is SNHLY and CDR2 is FYNNEI. Looking up the rest from reference TRBV2 and TRBJ2-3 gives the full variable domain: EPEVTQTPSHQVTQMGQEVILRCVPISNHLYFYWYRQILGQKVEFLVSFYNNEISEKSEIFDDQFSVERPDGSNFTLKIRSTKLEDSAMYFCASSEGQGGTDTQYFGPGTRLTVL.

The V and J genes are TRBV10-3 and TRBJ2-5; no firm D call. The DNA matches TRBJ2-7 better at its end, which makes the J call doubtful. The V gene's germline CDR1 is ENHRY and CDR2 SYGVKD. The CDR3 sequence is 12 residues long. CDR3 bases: TGTGCCATCAGTGGTTTCGGTTACGAGCAGTACTTC. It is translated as CAISGFGYEQYF.

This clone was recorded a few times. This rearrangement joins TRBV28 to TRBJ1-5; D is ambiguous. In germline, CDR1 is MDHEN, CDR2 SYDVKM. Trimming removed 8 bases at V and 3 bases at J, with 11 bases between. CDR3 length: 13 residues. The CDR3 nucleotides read TGTGCCAGCCGCCGGGCGTTCAATCAGCCCCAGCATTTT. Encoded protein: CASRRAFNQPQHF.